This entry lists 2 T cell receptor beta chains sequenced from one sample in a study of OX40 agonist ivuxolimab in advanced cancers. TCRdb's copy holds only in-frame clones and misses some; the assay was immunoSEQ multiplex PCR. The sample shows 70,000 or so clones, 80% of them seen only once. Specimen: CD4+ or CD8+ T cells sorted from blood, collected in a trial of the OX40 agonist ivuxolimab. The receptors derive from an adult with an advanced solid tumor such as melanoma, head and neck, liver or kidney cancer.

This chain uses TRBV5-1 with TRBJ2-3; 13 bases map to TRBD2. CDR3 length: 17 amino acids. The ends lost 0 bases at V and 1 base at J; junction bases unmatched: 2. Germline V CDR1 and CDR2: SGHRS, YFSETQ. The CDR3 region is CASSLGLAGGGTDTQYF. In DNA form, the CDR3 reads TGCGCCAGCAGCTTGGGACTAGCGGGGGGCGGCACAGATACGCAGTATTTT.

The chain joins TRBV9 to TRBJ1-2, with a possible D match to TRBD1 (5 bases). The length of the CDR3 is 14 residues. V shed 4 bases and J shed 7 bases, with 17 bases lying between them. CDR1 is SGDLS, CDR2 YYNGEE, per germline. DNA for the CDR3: TGTGCCAGCAGCAACCAGGGTGCCTTGGGTGGCTACACCTTC. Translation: CASSNQGALGGYTF.